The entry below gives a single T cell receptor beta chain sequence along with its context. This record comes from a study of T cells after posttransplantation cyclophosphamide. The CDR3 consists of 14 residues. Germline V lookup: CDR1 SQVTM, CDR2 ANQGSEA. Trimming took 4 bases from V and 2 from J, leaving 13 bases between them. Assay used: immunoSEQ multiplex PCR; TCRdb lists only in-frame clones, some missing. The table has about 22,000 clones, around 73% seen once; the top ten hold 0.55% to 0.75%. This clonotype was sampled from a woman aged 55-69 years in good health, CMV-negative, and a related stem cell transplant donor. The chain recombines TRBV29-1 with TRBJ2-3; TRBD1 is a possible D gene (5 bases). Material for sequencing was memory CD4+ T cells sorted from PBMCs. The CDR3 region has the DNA TGCAGCGTTGGCTCCAGGGTGATCACAGATACGCAGTATTTT. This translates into CSVGSRVITDTQYF.